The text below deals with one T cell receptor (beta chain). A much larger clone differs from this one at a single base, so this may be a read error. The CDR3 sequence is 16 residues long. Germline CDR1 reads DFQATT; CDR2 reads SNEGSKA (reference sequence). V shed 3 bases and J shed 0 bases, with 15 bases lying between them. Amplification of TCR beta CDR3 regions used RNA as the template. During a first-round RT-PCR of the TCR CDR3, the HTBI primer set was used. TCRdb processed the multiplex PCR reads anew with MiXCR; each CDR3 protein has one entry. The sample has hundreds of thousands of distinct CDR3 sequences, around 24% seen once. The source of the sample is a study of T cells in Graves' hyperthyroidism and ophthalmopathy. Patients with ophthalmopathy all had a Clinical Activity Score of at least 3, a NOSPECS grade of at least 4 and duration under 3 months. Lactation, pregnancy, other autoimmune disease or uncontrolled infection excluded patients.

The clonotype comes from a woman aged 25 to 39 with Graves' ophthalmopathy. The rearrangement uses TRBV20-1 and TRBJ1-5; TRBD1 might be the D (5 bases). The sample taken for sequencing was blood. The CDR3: CSASAPPRDSNQPQHF. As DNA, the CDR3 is TGCAGTGCTAGTGCACCCCCCAGGGATAGCAATCAGCCCCAGCATTTT.